One sample yielded the 23 T cell receptor beta chains listed below, sequenced in a study of T cell changes during pregnancy in multiple sclerosis. Sequencing used immunoSEQ multiplex PCR; TCRdb keeps in-frame clones, though not all of them. The sample lists approximately 100,000 clones; roughly 92% were seen once. The material was peripheral blood, obtained after pregnancy. These receptors originate from a female donor with multiple sclerosis, enrolled in a pregnancy study.

This clone was counted a single time. This chain links TRBV2 with TRBJ2-7, with 11 bases lining up with TRBD2. The germline gives CDR1 SNHLY, CDR2 FYNNEI. The CDR3 contains 15 residues. The V gene end was trimmed by 7 bases and the J gene end by 5 bases; junction bases not matched to a gene: 10. In nucleotides, the CDR3 is TGTGCCAGCATGGGGTCGACTAGCGGGGATGACGAGCAGTACTTC. Its protein product is CASMGSTSGDDEQYF. The full variable domain, its missing parts supplied by reference TRBV2 and TRBJ2-7, is EPEVTQTPSHQVTQMGQEVILRCVPISNHLYFYWYRQILGQKVEFLVSFYNNEISEKSEIFDDQFSVERPDGSNFTLKIRSTKLEDSAMYFCASMGSTSGDDEQYFGPGTRLTVT.

The chain has TRBV5-1 and TRBJ1-2; 7 positions match TRBD1. The CDR3 has 14 residues. V shed 5 bases and J 4 bases; nucleotides not matched to a gene: 8. Per germline, CDR1 SGHRS and CDR2 YFSETQ. DNA for the CDR3: TGCGCCAGCAGATTGACAGGGTCCGTCTATGGCTACACCTTC. This encodes CASRLTGSVYGYTF.

V gene TRBV4-1 combines with J gene TRBJ1-4; 8 nucleotides line up with TRBD1. The CDR3 length is 15 residues. Germline CDR1 reads MGHRA; CDR2 reads YSYEKL. V lost 4 bases, J lost 1 base, and 2 bases stayed unmatched. The chain's CDR3 is CASSRGTGTNEKLFF. The CDR3 DNA reads TGCGCCAGCAGCCGCGGGACAGGAACTAATGAAAAACTGTTTTTT.

The chain uses TRBV5-8 and TRBJ1-5; no clear D gene. Germline CDR1 and CDR2: SGHTS and YDEGEE. There are 15 residues in the CDR3. Trimming shortened V by 2 bases and J by 2 bases, and 11 bases separated the two germline ends. The CDR3 protein is CASSFRGGGNQPQHF. For the CDR3, the DNA is TGTGCCAGCAGCTTTCGGGGAGGAGGCAATCAGCCCCAGCATTTT.

The chain recombines TRBV29-1 with TRBJ1-2, with D tentatively TRBD1 (5 bases). CDR1 SQVTM and CDR2 ANQGSEA come from the germline V gene. The V end lost 6 bases, the J end lost 4 bases, and 12 bases lay between the germline ends. This CDR3 region has 12 residues. CDR3 sequence (DNA): TGCAGCGTCCCCCCTGACAGCTATGGCTACACCTTC. It codes for CSVPPDSYGYTF.

The DNA of the CDR3 is TGTGCCAGCTCACCAGGAGACAGGGTTGGCGGCTACACCTTC. Protein: CASSPGDRVGGYTF. This chain uses TRBV18 with TRBJ1-2; TRBD1 agrees at 7 bases. Germline CDR1 and CDR2: KGHSH and LQKENI. The V gene end was trimmed by 2 bases and the J gene end by 8 bases; junction bases not matched to a gene: 8. The CDR3 totals 14 residues.

The V gene is TRBV29-1, the J gene TRBJ1-2; 9 bases are shared with TRBD1. The CDR3 length is 15 residues. With 1 base clipped from V and 7 bases from J, the junction kept 10 bases outside the gene matches. Germline CDR1 SQVTM, CDR2 ANQGSEA. The CDR3 reads CSVEGRTGAKGGYTF. CDR3 DNA: TGCAGCGTTGAAGGTCGGACAGGGGCGAAAGGTGGCTACACCTTC.

This rearrangement joins TRBV11-2 to TRBJ1-2, with D maybe TRBD1 (5 bases). V was clipped by 5 bases and J by 8 bases, with 18 bases between them. CDR3 size: 14 residues. The V gene's germline CDR1 is SGHAT and CDR2 FQNNGV. Here the CDR3 DNA reads TGTGCCAGCAGCCCAATCGGGCAGGGTGGCGGCTACACCTTC. It is translated as CASSPIGQGGGYTF. Together with reference TRBV11-2 and TRBJ1-2, the CDR3 gives the full variable domain: EAGVAQSPRYKIIEKRQSVAFWCNPISGHATLYWYQQILGQGPKLLIQFQNNGVVDDSQLPKDRFSAERLKGVDSTLKIQPAKLEDSAVYLCASSPIGQGGGYTFGSGTRLTVV.

This clone appeared a single time. This chain connects TRBV7-2 to TRBJ2-1; D might be TRBD1 (5 bases). The CDR3 length is 16 residues. CDR1 is SGHTA, CDR2 FQGNSA, per germline. The V gene lost 2 bases and the J gene lost 8 bases, with 19 bases spanning the gap. For the CDR3, the DNA is TGTGCCAGCAGCTTAATTTCAGGGTGGTCTTTCGATGAGCAGTTCTTC. Translation gives CASSLISGWSFDEQFF.

The chain links TRBV6-5 to TRBJ1-2; weak D call: TRBD1 (5 bases). There are 15 residues in the CDR3. Germline-derived CDR1 and CDR2 are MNHEY and SVGAGI. V lost 0 bases and J 0 bases, leaving 8 bases between the germline ends. CDR3 region: CASSYSPGTNYGYTF. CDR3 coding DNA: TGTGCCAGCAGTTACTCTCCAGGGACTAACTATGGCTACACCTTC.

The CDR3 DNA reads as TGTGCCAGCTACAGCTATATCGGAAACTTGGGCACTGAAGCTTTCTTT. Translated, it gives CASYSYIGNLGTEAFF. The rearrangement joins TRBV7-9 to TRBJ1-1; D gene unclear. The length of the CDR3 is 16 residues. Deletions cut 8 bases from V and 4 bases from J, with 23 bases between. CDR1 is SEHNR, CDR2 FQNEAQ, per germline (reference sequence).

The chain links TRBV5-1 to TRBJ2-3; weak D call: TRBD2 (7 bases). V dropped 0 bases and J dropped 2 bases, with 10 bases sitting between them. The germline V gene has CDR1 SGHRS and CDR2 YFSETQ. CDR3 length: 15 residues. The CDR3 region is CASSLEGGNTDTQYF. The CDR3 region has the DNA TGCGCCAGCAGCTTGGAGGGGGGGAACACAGATACGCAGTATTTT.

The chain couples TRBV9 to TRBJ2-3; D unresolved. The CDR3 consists of 11 residues. Germline lookup yields CDR1 SGDLS and CDR2 YYNGEE. V dropped 4 bases and J dropped 8 bases, with 8 bases sitting between them. The CDR3 loop is CASSSPGTQYF. CDR3 DNA: TGTGCCAGCAGCTCCCCGGGTACGCAGTATTTT.

The CDR3 loop reads CASMAGAEAFF. Written as DNA, the CDR3 is TGTGCCAGCATGGCGGGGGCTGAAGCTTTCTTT. This rearrangement joins TRBV2 to TRBJ1-1; possible D gene TRBD1, 5 bases. V lost 7 bases and J lost 6, with 9 bases in between. The CDR3 runs to 11 residues. Germline V lookup: CDR1 SNHLY, CDR2 FYNNEI.

The chain is built from TRBV27 and TRBJ1-2; 12 bases agree with TRBD1. The CDR3 is 19 residues long. V shed 3 bases and J 6 bases; nucleotides not matched to a gene: 17. Per germline, CDR1 MNHEY and CDR2 SMNVEV (reference sequence). CDR3 coding DNA: TGTGCCAGCAGTTTTTCCCCGATGGGGACAGGGGGCTTAGGAGATGGCTACACCTTC. Its translation is CASSFSPMGTGGLGDGYTF.

The chain has TRBV29-1 and TRBJ2-1; TRBD1 matches 11 bases. In germline, CDR1 is SQVTM, CDR2 ANQGSEA. This CDR3 comprises 14 residues. V lost 6 bases to trimming and J lost 7 bases; unmatched junction nucleotides: 8. In nucleotides, the CDR3 is TGCAGCGTCCCTGGGACAGGGGGTTGGAATGAGCAGTTCTTC. This encodes CSVPGTGGWNEQFF.

J is TRBJ2-1 and V is TRBV5-1, with 7 nucleotides matching TRBD1. CDR1 and CDR2 from the germline V gene are SGHRS and YFSETQ. This CDR3 region has 12 residues. The V and J ends lost 7 bases and 7 bases, in that order; junction bases with no gene match: 5. The CDR3 here is CASRDSTNEQFF. The CDR3 DNA reads as TGCGCCAGCCGGGACAGTACAAATGAGCAGTTCTTC.

CDR3 in DNA: TGTGCCAGCAGACGTGGGACATTCCCTGAAGCTTTCTTT. Its translation is CASRRGTFPEAFF. This sequence joins TRBV6-1 and TRBJ1-1; possible D gene TRBD1, 6 bases. CDR1 and CDR2 from the germline V gene are MNHNS and SASEGT. CDR3 length equals 13 residues. V lost 6 bases and J lost 6, with 14 bases in between.

J is TRBJ1-1 and V is TRBV19; D is ambiguous. This CDR3 is built from 14 residues. Germline CDR1 and CDR2: LNHDA and SQIVND (reference sequence). Between the trimmed V and J ends, which lost 3 bases and 1 base, there was a span of 9 bases. The CDR3 is CASSIVAPNTEAFF. The CDR3 bases are TGTGCCAGTAGTATCGTGGCCCCGAACACTGAAGCTTTCTTT.

The chain employs TRBV19 and TRBJ1-4, with D unresolved. The V gene's germline CDR1 is LNHDA and CDR2 SQIVND (reference sequence). Trimming took off 2 bases at V and 7 bases at J, with 8 bases between the two ends. The CDR3 covers 13 residues. CDR3 residues: CASSIQAPEKLFF. Written as DNA, the CDR3 is TGTGCCAGTAGTATACAAGCTCCTGAAAAACTGTTTTTT.

V is TRBV6-1 and J is TRBJ1-5; D is uncertain. V lost 0 bases and J lost 2, with 11 bases in between. The CDR3 has 16 amino acids. Germline values: CDR1 MNHNS, CDR2 SASEGT. The CDR3 reads CASSEARGNGNQPQHF. In nucleotides, the CDR3 is TGTGCCAGCAGTGAAGCGAGAGGGAATGGCAATCAGCCCCAGCATTTT.

The V call is TRBV10-3, the J call TRBJ2-7; D perhaps matches TRBD1 (5 bases). The V gene's germline CDR1 is ENHRY and CDR2 SYGVKD. The CDR3 totals 13 residues. V gave up 6 bases and J gave up 3 bases, with 12 bases separating them. The CDR3 loop reads CAISPTDIYEQYF. In nucleotides, the CDR3 is TGTGCCATCAGCCCGACAGATATCTACGAGCAGTACTTC.

The rearrangement uses TRBV6-1 and TRBJ1-5, with D uncertain. CDR3 length: 13 residues. Germline V lookup: CDR1 MNHNS, CDR2 SASEGT. V was pared by 8 bases and J by 0 bases, with 8 bases between. CDR3 DNA: TGTGCCAGCGGCCCTAGTAGCAATCAGCCCCAGCATTTT. Its protein is CASGPSSNQPQHF.